A selection of T cell receptor beta chains follows, all from one sample in a study of cytomegalovirus exposure and HLA in healthy donors. Method: immunoSEQ multiplex PCR; TCRdb's copy keeps in-frame clones and lacks some. The table lists about 130,000 clones, 80% of them singletons. Input material: PBMCs. These receptors all come from a human donor in good health. Both conserved end residues are trimmed from each CDR3. The order of the fields is J gene, V gene, CDR3 protein.

TRBJ2-5	TRBV11-2	ASSLTPLAAKETQY
TRBJ1-1	TRBV6-6	ASRQGRTEAF
TRBJ1-4	TRBV2	ASNGAEKLF
TRBJ2-2	TRBV11-3	ASSLDVVSGELF
TRBJ2-7	TRBV4-1	ASSSRQGVTSEQY
TRBJ1-5	TRBV10-1	ASRGWTQYTNQPQH
TRBJ1-3	TRBV6-4	ANYDGNTIY
.	TRBV19	ASTPTGTGTYEQY
TRBJ2-7	TRBV13	ASSSTGTVYEQY
TRBJ1-1	TRBV4-1	ASSRAENTEAF
TRBJ2-3	TRBV14	ASSPLLFSRGEADTQY
TRBJ2-2	TRBV9	ASSEGGSGELF
TRBJ2-3	TRBV9	ASSNQGTSTSYTQY
TRBJ1-1	TRBV7-3	ASSLYALAEAF
TRBJ1-4	TRBV14	ASSQEKARGNEKLF
TRBJ2-5	TRBV19	ASSTPGGGEETQY
TRBJ2-7	TRBV28	ASTGTERYEQY
TRBJ2-5	TRBV11-2	ASSLQETQY
TRBJ1-1	TRBV7-3	ASSLGGQGKAF
TRBJ1-2	TRBV5-1	ASSLAPGVRDGYT
TRBJ2-2	TRBV11-2	ASSPTSGGLAGELF
TRBJ1-2	TRBV6-5	ASSSASSNYGYT
TRBJ2-5	TRBV7-7	ASSKTRSETQY
TRBJ1-2	TRBV5-1	ASSLGQGTYYGYT
TRBJ1-5	TRBV18	ASSEGQILNQPQH